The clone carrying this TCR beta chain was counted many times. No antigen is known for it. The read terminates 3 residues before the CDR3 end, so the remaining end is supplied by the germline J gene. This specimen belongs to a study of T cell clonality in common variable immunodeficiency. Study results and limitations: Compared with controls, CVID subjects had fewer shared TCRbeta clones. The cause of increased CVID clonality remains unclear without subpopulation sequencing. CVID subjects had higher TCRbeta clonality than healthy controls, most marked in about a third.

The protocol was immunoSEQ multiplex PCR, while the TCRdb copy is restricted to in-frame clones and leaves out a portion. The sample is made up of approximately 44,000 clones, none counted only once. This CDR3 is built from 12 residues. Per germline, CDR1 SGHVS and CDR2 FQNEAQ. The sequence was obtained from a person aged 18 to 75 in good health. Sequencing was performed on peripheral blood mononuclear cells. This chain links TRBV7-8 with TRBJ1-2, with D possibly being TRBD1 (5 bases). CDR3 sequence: CASSTAGEGYTF. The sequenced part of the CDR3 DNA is TGTGCCAGCAGCACCGCGGGGGAAGGC.